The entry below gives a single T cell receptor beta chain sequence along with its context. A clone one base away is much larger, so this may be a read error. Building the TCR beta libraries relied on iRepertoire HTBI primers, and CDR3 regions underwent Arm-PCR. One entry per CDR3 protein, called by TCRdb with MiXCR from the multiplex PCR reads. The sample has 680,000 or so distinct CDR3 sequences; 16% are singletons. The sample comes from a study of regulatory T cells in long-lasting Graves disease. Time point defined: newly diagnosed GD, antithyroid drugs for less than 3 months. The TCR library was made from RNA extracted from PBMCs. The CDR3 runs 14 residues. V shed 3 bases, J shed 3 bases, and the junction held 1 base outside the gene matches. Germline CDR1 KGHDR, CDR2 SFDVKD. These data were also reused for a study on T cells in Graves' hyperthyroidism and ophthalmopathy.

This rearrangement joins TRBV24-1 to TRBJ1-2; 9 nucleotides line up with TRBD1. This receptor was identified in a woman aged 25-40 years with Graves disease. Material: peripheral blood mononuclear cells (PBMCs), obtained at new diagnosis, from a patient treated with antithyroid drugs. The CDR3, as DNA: TGTGCCACCAGTGATGGGGACAGGGACTATGGCTACACCTTC. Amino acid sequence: CATSDGDRDYGYTF.